This section outlines one TCR beta chain sequence together with its context. Its antigen is unidentified. The data originate from a study of CD4 T cells in relation to SARS-CoV-2 and coronaviruses. CDR3 size: 13 residues. V gave up 2 bases and J gave up 2 bases, with 5 bases separating them. Before the COVID-19 pandemic, during about 2010-2018, CD4+ T cells were taken from unexposed donors. After more than eight days of culture, CD4+ T cells were isolated. Clones were read by immunoSEQ multiplex PCR, and TCRdb kept only the in-frame ones, dropping some. Of some 22,000 clones in the sample, about 69% were seen once.

The V call is TRBV12-3 or TRBV12-4, the J call TRBJ2-3; D not certain. Sequenced material: CD4+ T cells from PBMCs, cultured in vitro. This sequence originates from a human donor in good health. CDR3 sequence: CASSLRTTDTQYF. CDR3 nucleotide sequence: TGTGCCAGCAGTTTAAGGACCACAGATACGCAGTATTTT.